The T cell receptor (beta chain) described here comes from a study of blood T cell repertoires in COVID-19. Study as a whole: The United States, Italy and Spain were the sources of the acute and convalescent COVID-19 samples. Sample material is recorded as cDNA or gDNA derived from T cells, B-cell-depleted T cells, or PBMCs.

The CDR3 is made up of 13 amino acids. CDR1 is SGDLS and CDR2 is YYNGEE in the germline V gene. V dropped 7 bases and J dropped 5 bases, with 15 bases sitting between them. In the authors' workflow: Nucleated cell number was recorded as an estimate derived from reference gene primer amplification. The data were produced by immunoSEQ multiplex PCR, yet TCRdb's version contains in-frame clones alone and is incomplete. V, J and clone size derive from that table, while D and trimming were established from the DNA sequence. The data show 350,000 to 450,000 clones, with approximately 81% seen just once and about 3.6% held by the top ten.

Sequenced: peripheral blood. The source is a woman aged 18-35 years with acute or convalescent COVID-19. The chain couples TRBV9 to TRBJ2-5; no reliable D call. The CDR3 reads CASSPAVTETQYF. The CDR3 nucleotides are TGTGCCAGCTCCCCCGCAGTCACCGAGACCCAGTACTTC.